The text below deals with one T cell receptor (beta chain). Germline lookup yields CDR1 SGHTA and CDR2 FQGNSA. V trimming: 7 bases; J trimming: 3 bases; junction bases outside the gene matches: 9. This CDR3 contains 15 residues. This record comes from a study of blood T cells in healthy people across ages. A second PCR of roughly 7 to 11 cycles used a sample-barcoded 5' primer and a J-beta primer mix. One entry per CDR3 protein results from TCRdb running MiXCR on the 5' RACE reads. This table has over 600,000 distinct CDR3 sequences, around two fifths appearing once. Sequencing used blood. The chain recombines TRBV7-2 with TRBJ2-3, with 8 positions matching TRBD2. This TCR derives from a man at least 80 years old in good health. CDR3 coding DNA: TGTGCCAGCAACAACCGGGGGGGCTTGACAGATACGCAGTATTTT. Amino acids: CASNNRGGLTDTQYF.